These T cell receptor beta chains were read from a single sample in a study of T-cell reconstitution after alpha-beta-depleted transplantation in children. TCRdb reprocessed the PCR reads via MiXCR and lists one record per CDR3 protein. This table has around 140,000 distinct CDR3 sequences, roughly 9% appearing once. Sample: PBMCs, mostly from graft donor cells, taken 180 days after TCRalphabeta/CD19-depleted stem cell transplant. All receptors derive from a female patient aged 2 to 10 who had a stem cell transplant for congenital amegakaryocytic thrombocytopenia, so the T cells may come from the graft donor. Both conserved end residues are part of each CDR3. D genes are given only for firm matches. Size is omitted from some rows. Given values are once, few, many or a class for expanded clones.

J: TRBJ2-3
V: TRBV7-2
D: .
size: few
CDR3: CASSFSGRSTDTQYF
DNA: TGTGCCAGCAGCTTTTCGGGAAGAAGCACAGATACGCAGTATTTT

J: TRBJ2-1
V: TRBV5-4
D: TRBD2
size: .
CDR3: CASSVGPWREPQDEQFF
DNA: TGTGCCAGCAGCGTGGGGCCGTGGCGGGAGCCCCAGGATGAGCAGTTCTTC

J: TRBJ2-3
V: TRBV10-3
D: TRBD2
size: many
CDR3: CAIDSGRGADTQYF
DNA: TGTGCCATAGATAGCGGGAGAGGGGCAGATACGCAGTATTTT

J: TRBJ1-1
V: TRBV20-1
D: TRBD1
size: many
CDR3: CSARSAQGAANTEAFF
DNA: TGCAGTGCTAGATCAGCACAGGGGGCGGCCAACACTGAAGCTTTCTTT

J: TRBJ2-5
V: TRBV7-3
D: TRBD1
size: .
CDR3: CASSLIAGGAETQYF
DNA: TGTGCCAGCAGCTTAATTGCAGGGGGCGCAGAGACCCAGTACTTC

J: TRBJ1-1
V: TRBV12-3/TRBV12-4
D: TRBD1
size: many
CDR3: CASRRDRRNTEAFF
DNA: TGTGCCAGCAGAAGGGACAGACGGAACACTGAAGCTTTCTTT

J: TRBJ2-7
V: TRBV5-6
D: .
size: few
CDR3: CASSYQGGPFYEQYF
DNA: TGTGCCAGCAGCTATCAAGGCGGACCGTTCTACGAGCAGTACTTC

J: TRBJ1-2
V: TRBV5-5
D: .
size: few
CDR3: CASRTWHGDPNYGYTF
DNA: TGTGCCAGCAGAACCTGGCACGGCGATCCTAACTATGGCTACACCTTC

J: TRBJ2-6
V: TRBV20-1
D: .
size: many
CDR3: CSARDYGSSGANVLTF
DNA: TGCAGTGCTAGAGATTACGGCAGCTCTGGGGCCAACGTCCTGACTTTC

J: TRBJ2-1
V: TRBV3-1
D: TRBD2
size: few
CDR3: CASSQPHPGLAGAAEQFF
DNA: TGTGCCAGCAGCCAACCCCACCCGGGACTAGCGGGAGCAGCTGAGCAGTTCTTC

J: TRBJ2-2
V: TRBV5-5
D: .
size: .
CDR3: CARGPQIGAGELFF
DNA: TGTGCCAGGGGCCCTCAGATAGGGGCCGGGGAGCTGTTTTTT

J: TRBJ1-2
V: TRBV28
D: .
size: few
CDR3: CASRTRGNYGYTF
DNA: TGTGCCAGCAGGACCAGGGGAAACTATGGCTACACCTTC

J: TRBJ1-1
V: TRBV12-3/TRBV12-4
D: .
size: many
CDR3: CASNTGAGDTEAFF
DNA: TGTGCCAGCAACACCGGGGCCGGGGACACTGAAGCTTTCTTT

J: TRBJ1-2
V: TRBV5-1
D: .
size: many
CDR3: CASSFGGRGLSGGYTF
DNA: TGCGCCAGCAGCTTCGGGGGACGGGGGCTTAGCGGGGGCTACACCTTC

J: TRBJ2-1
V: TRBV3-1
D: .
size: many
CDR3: CASSQLRGKSSYNEQFF
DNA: TGTGCCAGCAGCCAACTTCGTGGGAAGAGCTCCTACAATGAGCAGTTCTTC

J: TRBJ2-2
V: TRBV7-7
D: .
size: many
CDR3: CASSPGQFGNTGELFF
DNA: TGTGCCAGCAGTCCCGGACAGTTCGGGAACACCGGGGAGCTGTTTTTT